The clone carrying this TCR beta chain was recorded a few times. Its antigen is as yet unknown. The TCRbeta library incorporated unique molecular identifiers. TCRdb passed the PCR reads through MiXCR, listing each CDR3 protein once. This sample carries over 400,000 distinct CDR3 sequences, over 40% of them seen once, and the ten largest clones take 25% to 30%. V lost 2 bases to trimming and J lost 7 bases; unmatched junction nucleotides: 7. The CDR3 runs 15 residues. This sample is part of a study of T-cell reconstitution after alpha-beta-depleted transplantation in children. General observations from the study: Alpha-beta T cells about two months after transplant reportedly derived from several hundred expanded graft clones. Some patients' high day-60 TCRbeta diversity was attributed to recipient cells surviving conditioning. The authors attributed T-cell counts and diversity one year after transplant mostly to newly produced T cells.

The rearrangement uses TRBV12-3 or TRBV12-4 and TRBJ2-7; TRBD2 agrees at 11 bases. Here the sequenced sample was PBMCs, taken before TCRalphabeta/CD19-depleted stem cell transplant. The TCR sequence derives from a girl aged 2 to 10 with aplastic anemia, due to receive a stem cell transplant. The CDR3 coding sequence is TGTGCCAGCAGTTTAAAACTAGCGGGAGTGGAAGAGCAGTACTTC. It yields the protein CASSLKLAGVEEQYF.